This TCR beta chain was retrieved from a study of blood T cell repertoires in COVID-19. This clone has just a few counts. Cohort allocation depended upon clinical history that participants reported. Libraries were prepared by immunoSEQ multiplex PCR; TCRdb keeps only in-frame clonotypes and omits some of them. The sample contains fewer than 350,000 clones, approximately 85% of which appear only once. This CDR3 is built from 15 residues. V lost 4 bases and J 2 bases, leaving 16 bases between the germline ends. From germline, CDR1 is SGHNT and CDR2 YYREEE (reference sequence). Sample: PBMCs or T cells enriched from blood (not recorded which). This chain links TRBV5-4 with TRBJ2-7; a possible D gene is TRBD2 (6 bases). The clonotype was recovered from a woman aged 25-40 years who had recovered from COVID-19. CDR3 loop: CASSATGTYTYEQYF. The CDR3 DNA reads as TGTGCCAGCAGCGCTACCGGGACTTACACCTACGAGCAGTACTTC.